This T cell receptor (beta chain) was recovered during a study of cytomegalovirus exposure and HLA in healthy donors (dated by TCRdb to 2015 to 2018). Concerning the study at large: An earlier analysis of approximately 590 of the donors reported roughly 270 Gb of sequence data and 120 million or so unique TCR beta sequences from 150 million to 200 million T cells. Roughly 300 gigabases of sequencing data and around 85 million unique TCR sequences made up an early release that covered 500 to 700 HLA-typed donors. Of the approximately 400 genotyped donors, approximately 82% fell in the genetic ancestry cluster associated with self-reported Caucasian donors. The study aimed to test whether cataloging public T cell receptors could reveal signatures of past pathogen exposure. The study profiled the T cell repertoires of hundreds of subjects by immunosequencing and related them to cytomegalovirus serostatus. Along with the approximately 670-subject first cohort, a separate validation cohort of around 110 different subjects was used. To predict cytomegalovirus infection status, the study combined high-throughput TCR immunosequencing, statistical association of individual TCRs with disease status, and machine learning. In a later analysis, previously published TCR beta repertoires from 670 or so donors were re-analyzed and high-resolution HLA genotyping was added so that TCR occurrence patterns could be studied. Rather than drawing on any new phenotypic data, the later analysis identified candidate immune exposures from TCR beta sequences and the way those sequences occurred across donors. To decide whether each TCR beta V gene segment behaved as functional or pseudogenic, an earlier analysis of approximately 620 of the donors relied on high-throughput TCR beta sequencing. Donor age, sex, ethnicity and CMV serostatus were compiled together with the repertoire data. A later genetic analysis took genome-wide SNP genotypes for 398 of the 666 donors and used that subset as a discovery cohort. All discovery cohort repertoires had been generated using a single sequencing platform. HLA typing included class I and class II loci at four-digit resolution. Typing coverage varied by locus: roughly 629-630 donors for A, B, C, DRB1 and DQB1; approximately 500 for DQA1; 606 for DPA1; around 450 for DPB1. About five DR-DQ haplotypes were treated as single units for association and clustering because of strong linkage in the cohort. On average, around 240,000 unique TCR beta nucleotide sequences were sequenced per donor among 300 to 500 genotyped donors of the cohort, with roughly a sixth of those sequences being non-productive. What the research found in general, with its limitations: In a later analysis, several top co-occurrence clusters were reported to appear linked to parvovirus B19, influenza, CMV and Epstein-Barr virus. Linkage disequilibrium might explain the correlated functional status among segregating V segments, but an unknown experimental factor could not be excluded. Assigning TCR associations to individual alleles was difficult when HLA alleles, especially DR and DQ, strongly co-occurred. A cluster of highly shared sequence variants was judged likely to represent a technical artifact of the sequencing pipeline. A later analysis found that most CMV-associated TCR beta chains appeared HLA-restricted, with HLA associations seemingly driven largely by CMV exposure. Presence/absence analyses assumed roughly uniform sequencing depth across donors, an assumption that may not hold. A later analysis associated 15,000 to 20,000 TCR beta sequences with specific HLA alleles at a false discovery rate of 0.05. Compared with the roughly 720-donor mean, donors in an Asian-associated ancestry cluster had fewer N-insertions in productive TCRs, according to a later genetic analysis. The study listed 164 TCR beta chains as associated with cytomegalovirus. The 87-base-pair reads could not distinguish some IMGT-functional V segments, including TRBV6-2 and TRBV6-3, so those segments were excluded. Most TCR sequences were observed very rarely across donors, whereas some public TCRs were present in many individuals. The classifier was reported to diagnose cytomegalovirus status with high specificity and sensitivity in both the original and validation cohorts. Compared with equally common non-associated chains, HLA-associated TCR beta chains in a later analysis were more clonally expanded and had lower generation probabilities. According to the authors, the approach could potentially be generalized to other disease states and immunological phenotypes. V-gene and J-gene trimming of TCR beta chains was associated with a missense DCLRE1C variant in a later genetic analysis, and the association was replicated in an independent cohort. Because some donors lacked HLA typing at each locus, the association tests relied only on the typed subset. A few of the identified cytomegalovirus-associated TCR beta chains were confirmed in vitro to be specific for cytomegalovirus antigens. Because counts were too low, around 18 rarely observed V segments, including chromosome 9 orphons, were left out of the earlier analysis of 500 to 750 of the donors. According to a later analysis, TCR association rates differed among HLA loci, with DRB1 alleles showing the most associated TCRs and HLA-C alleles showing the fewest. A further reported finding was that TCR beta sequences accurately predicted the HLA-A and HLA-B alleles for most subjects in the first cohort. The cohort was sequenced for TCR beta chains only, and without alpha or paired-chain data the features that could be detected were limited. In an earlier analysis of 500 to 650 of the donors, most TCR beta V segments appeared in productive rearrangements about 87% or about 30% of the time, broadly matching IMGT annotations. CMV serostatus was the only immune exposure information available for the cohort.

A note on this clone: There is no known antigen for this receptor. Within one base of it there is no much larger clone, and no base qualities were kept.

The cohort was made up of 666 healthy bone marrow donors. Cohort members were all nominally healthy when sampled, although unrecorded immune exposures were likely present. The donor tested CMV seronegative, placing the donor among the 350 to 400 seronegative members of the cohort. A peripheral blood sample was provided by each donor, and peripheral blood mononuclear cells were used for TCR beta sequencing. Genomic DNA was extracted from the blood cell samples with the Qiagen DNeasy Blood Extraction Kit. Library generation was performed with the immunoSEQ multiplex PCR assay. For the multiplex PCR, a mixture combining 60 forward primers for TCR Vbeta segments and 13 reverse primers for TCR Jbeta segments was used. The CDR3 region of rearranged TCR beta genes was amplified from genomic DNA by a multiplex PCR assay. The Illumina HiSeq System was used to sequence the amplified TCR beta libraries as 87-base-pair reads. The study's own analysis went as follows. In a later analysis, tens of millions of unique TCR beta chains were counted across the approximately 670 repertoires, and about 9.9 million of these chains were shared by at least two donors. Raw reads were error-corrected and collapsed into unique sequences with a nearest-neighbor algorithm that merged closely related sequences to remove PCR and sequencing errors. V, D and J gene segments were assigned by aligning CDR3 sequences to IMGT reference sequences. Each retained sequence needed at least a six-nucleotide match to both a V gene segment and a J gene segment. A rearrangement was called productive if the CDR3 had no stop codons and remained in frame with V and J, and every other rearrangement was called non-productive. CDR3 was defined according to IMGT convention as the region running from the second conserved V-encoded cysteine to the conserved J-encoded phenylalanine. In an earlier analysis of more than 550 of the donors, sequences lacking an unambiguous match to a single V gene segment were excluded. In an earlier analysis of about 590 of the donors, a V segment was called functional when productive rearrangements were above 56.7%, and segregating when the standard deviation between donors exceeded 5%. To diagnose cytomegalovirus status from the catalog of TCR beta chain sequences, a statistical classification framework was built. In a later analysis, V and J genes were assigned by comparing TCR nucleotide sequences against IMGT/GENE-DB human TR gene sequences. A later analysis assigned CDR3 sequences and most-parsimonious VDJ recombination scenarios with the TCRdist pipeline. A later analysis defined each TCR beta chain by its CDR3 amino acid sequence plus V-gene family, and excluded reads lacking a unique V-gene family. In a later analysis, 450 to 600 highly shared, low-generation-probability nucleotide sequences were removed to address suspected cross-contamination and a sequencing artifact. For each public chain, a later analysis derived a clonal expansion index from normalized ranks of inferred template counts within each repertoire. Generation probabilities in a later analysis came from a VDJ recombination model fitted to out-of-frame rearrangements, and those results were checked against IGoR. In a later analysis, TCR-TCR, TCR-HLA and TCR-CMV co-occurrence was scored with hypergeometric tests, and a repertoire-size bias correction was applied to TCR pairs. A later analysis estimated false discovery rates by permuting HLA or CMV assignments 20 times. In a later analysis, co-occurring TCRs were grouped using DBSCAN, with TCRdist sequence similarity added in when clustering inside HLA-allele-positive subsets. Repertoires with fewer than 30,000 or more than 120,000 public chains were left out of co-occurrence clustering, as were four to six repertoires with anomalous nucleotide sharing. The source is immuneACCESS, and TCRdb retained only in-frame sequences with V and J called. Part of the clones is not carried over; for the studies checked, unresolved V genes explain less than half of this, and the remainder is unexplained. That table is the source of V, J and clone size, and D and trimming were worked out from the DNA. The sample table holds 65,000 to 95,000 clones, of which roughly 80% were seen once. The ten largest make up about 3.1% of the sample.

CDR1 is given as SGHTA and CDR2 as FQGNSA, both from the germline V gene. Its CDR3 holds 15 amino acids, cysteine through phenylalanine. Kept here is only the CDR3 DNA, which spans 45 bases and is read in frame from base 1. A distance of 16 bases separates the germline ends of V and J, which lose 5 bases and 3 bases respectively. Sequences were obtained from PBMCs. Recombination joined TRBV7-2 with TRBJ1-2, with an unclear D gene assignment. This TCR derives from a man aged 45-65 years in good health and CMV-seronegative. The nucleotide sequence is TGTGCCAGCAGCGCGGGCCTGGCGGCGGACTATGGCTACACCTTC. This yields the protein CASSAGLAADYGYTF.